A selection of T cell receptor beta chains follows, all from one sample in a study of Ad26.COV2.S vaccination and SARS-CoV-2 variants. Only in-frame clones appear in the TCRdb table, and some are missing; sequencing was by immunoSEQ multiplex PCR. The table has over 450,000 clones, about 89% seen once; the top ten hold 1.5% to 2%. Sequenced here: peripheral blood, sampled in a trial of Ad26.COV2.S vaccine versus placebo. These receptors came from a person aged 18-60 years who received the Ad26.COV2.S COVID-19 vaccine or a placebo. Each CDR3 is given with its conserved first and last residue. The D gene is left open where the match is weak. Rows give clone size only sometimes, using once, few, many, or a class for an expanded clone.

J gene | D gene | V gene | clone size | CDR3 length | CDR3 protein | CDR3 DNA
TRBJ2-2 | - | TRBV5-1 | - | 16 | CASSLVPGTNTGELFF | TGCGCCAGCAGCTTGGTTCCGGGAACGAACACCGGGGAGCTGTTTTTT
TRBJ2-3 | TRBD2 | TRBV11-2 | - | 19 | CASSLAVGTSGASTDTQYF | TGTGCCAGCAGCTTAGCAGTTGGGACTAGCGGGGCTAGCACAGATACGCAGTATTTT
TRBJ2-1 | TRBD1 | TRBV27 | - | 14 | CATMDRGDYNEQFF | TGTGCCACCATGGACAGGGGTGATTACAATGAGCAGTTCTTC
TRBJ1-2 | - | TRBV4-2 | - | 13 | CASSQDYNYGYTF | TGTGCCAGCAGCCAAGATTATAACTATGGCTACACCTTC
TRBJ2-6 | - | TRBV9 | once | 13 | CASSVSGANVLTF | TGTGCCAGCAGCGTCTCTGGGGCCAACGTCCTGACTTTC
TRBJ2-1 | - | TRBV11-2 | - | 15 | CASSLDPSSYNEQFF | TGTGCCAGCAGCTTAGATCCAAGCTCCTACAATGAGCAGTTCTTC
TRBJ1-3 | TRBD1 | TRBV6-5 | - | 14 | CASRPQGAGNTIYF | TGTGCCAGCAGGCCCCAGGGGGCTGGAAACACCATATATTTT
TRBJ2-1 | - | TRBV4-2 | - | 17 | CASSSQHRGPEGREQFF | TGTGCCAGCAGCTCACAACACCGGGGTCCCGAGGGAAGGGAGCAGTTCTTC
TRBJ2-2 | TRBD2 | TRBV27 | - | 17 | CASSLGNGRGSTGELFF | TGTGCCAGCAGTTTAGGAAACGGGCGCGGGAGCACCGGGGAGCTGTTTTTT
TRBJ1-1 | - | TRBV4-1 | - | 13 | CASSPPGLGAAFF | TGCGCCAGCAGCCCCCCAGGGCTTGGGGCAGCTTTCTTT
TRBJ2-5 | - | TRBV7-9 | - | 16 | CASSLAGGTPRETQYF | TGTGCCAGCAGCTTAGCTGGGGGGACCCCGAGGGAGACCCAGTACTTC
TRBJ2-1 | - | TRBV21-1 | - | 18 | CASTDPKDSYLSYNEQFF | TGTGCCAGCACCGACCCGAAGGATTCCTACCTCTCCTACAATGAGCAGTTCTTC
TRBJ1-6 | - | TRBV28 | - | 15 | CAASGPSSYNSPLHF | TGTGCCGCTTCCGGGCCGAGCTCCTATAATTCACCCCTCCACTTT
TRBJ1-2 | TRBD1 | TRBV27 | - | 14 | CASRDPGGPYGYTF | TGTGCCAGCAGGGACCCAGGGGGCCCATATGGCTACACCTTC
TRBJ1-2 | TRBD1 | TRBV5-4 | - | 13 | CASSRDRGYGYTF | TGTGCCAGCAGCAGGGACAGGGGGTATGGCTACACCTTC
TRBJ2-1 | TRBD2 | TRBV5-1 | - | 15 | CASSSLAGGDHEQFF | TGCGCCAGCAGCTCACTAGCGGGAGGGGACCATGAGCAGTTCTTC
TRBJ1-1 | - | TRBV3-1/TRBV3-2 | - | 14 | CASSQEYRNTEAFF | TGTGCCAGCAGCCAAGAGTACAGGAACACTGAAGCTTTCTTT
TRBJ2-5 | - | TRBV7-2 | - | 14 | CASSLGGGQETQYF | TGTGCCAGCAGCTTAGGGGGCGGCCAAGAGACCCAGTACTTC
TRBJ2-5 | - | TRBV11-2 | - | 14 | CASSSPGVQETQYF | TGTGCCAGCAGCTCCCCAGGGGTCCAAGAGACCCAGTACTTC
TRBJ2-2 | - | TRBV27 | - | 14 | CASTYLPSTGELFF | TGTGCCAGCACCTACCTCCCAAGCACCGGGGAGCTGTTTTTT
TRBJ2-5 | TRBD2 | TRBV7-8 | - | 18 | CASSGVWGLAGYQETQYF | TGTGCCAGCAGCGGTGTATGGGGACTAGCGGGGTACCAAGAGACCCAGTACTTC
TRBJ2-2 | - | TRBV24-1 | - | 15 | CATSDEGAGEGELFF | TGTGCCACCAGTGATGAGGGAGCGGGTGAAGGGGAGCTGTTTTTT
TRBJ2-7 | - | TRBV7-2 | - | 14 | CASSLAAGLGITNF | TGTGCCAGCAGCTTAGCAGCCGGTTTGGGGATTACGAACTTC
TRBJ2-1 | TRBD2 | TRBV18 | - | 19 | CASSLSPLAGGSSYNEQFF | TGTGCCAGCTCACTATCCCCTCTAGCGGGAGGGAGCTCCTACAATGAGCAGTTCTTC
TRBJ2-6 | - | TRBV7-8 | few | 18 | CASSHQVITVVQANVLTF | TGTGCCAGCAGCCACCAAGTGATAACGGTCGTCCAGGCCAACGTCCTGACTTTC
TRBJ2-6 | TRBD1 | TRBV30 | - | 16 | CAWKTGGASGANVLTF | TGTGCCTGGAAAACAGGGGGCGCTTCTGGGGCCAACGTCCTGACTTTC
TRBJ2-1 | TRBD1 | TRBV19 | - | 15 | CATQGGSSSYNEQFF | TGTGCCACCCAAGGGGGCTCGAGCTCCTACAATGAGCAGTTCTTC
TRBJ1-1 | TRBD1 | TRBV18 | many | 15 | CASSPTGQGSTEAFF | TGTGCCAGCTCACCAACAGGACAGGGGAGTACTGAAGCTTTCTTT
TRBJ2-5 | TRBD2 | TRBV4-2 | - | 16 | CASSQDELAGVETQYF | TGTGCCAGCAGCCAAGACGAACTAGCGGGAGTGGAGACCCAGTACTTC
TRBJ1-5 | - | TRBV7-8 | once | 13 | CASSLSVNQPQHF | TGTGCCAGCAGCTTATCGGTCAATCAGCCCCAGCATTTT
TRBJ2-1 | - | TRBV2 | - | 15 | CASSELKSSYNEQFF | TGTGCCAGCAGTGAATTGAAATCCTCCTACAATGAGCAGTTCTTC
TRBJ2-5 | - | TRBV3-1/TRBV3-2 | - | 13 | CASSQAGSQTQYF | TGTGCCAGCAGCCAAGCGGGGAGCCAGACCCAGTACTTC
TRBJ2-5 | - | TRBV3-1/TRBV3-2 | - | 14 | CASSPDLGRETQYF | TGTGCCAGCAGCCCCGACTTAGGCCGGGAGACCCAGTACTTC
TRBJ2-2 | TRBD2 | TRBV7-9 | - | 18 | CASSRSGTSVDNTGELFF | TGTGCCAGCAGCCGATCCGGGACTAGCGTTGACAACACCGGGGAGCTGTTTTTT
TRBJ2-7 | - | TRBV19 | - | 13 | CASRGSAGYEQYF | TGTGCCAGTAGAGGTAGCGCAGGCTACGAGCAGTACTTC
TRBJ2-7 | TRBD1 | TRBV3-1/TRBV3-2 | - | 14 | CASSDRGLYYEQYF | TGTGCCAGCAGCGACAGGGGGTTATACTACGAGCAGTACTTC
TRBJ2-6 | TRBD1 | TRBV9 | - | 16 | CASSPQGAVGANVLTF | TGTGCCAGCAGCCCCCAGGGGGCGGTTGGGGCCAACGTCCTGACTTTC
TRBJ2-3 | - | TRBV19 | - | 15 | CASSPTAEGTDTQYF | TGTGCCAGTAGCCCCACTGCAGAGGGCACAGATACGCAGTATTTT
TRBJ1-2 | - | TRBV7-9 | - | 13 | CASSLVAGNGYTF | TGTGCCAGCAGCTTAGTCGCAGGCAACGGCTACACCTTC
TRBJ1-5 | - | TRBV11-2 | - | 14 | CASSLEPVGQPQHF | TGTGCCAGCAGCTTGGAGCCGGTCGGGCAGCCCCAGCATTTT
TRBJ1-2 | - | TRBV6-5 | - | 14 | CASSYRLGQAPATF | TGTGCCAGCAGTTACCGTCTAGGGCAGGCCCCAGCCACCTTC